This T cell receptor (beta chain) was recorded in a study of T cells in women clearing cervical HPV infection. Study context: Women with histologically confirmed HPV16-related CIN3 or worse, 2 with invasive cancer, served as cases. No precancer developed; the control's incident HPV16 infection cleared within 12 months. For cases, blood was sampled a median about 140 days after lesion detection, interquartile range about 90 to 210 days.

On this clone: Its antigen remains unknown. Mismatch with germline at one junction end may stem from a read error. Other DNA sequences of this sample code for an identical CDR3.

The study, taken as a whole, reports: Repertoire richness, not evenness, was significantly elevated in CIN3+ cases versus controls.

Measured with immunoSEQ multiplex PCR; TCRdb has only the in-frame clones, and not every one. The table lists roughly 30,000 clones. This clonotype originated in a woman aged 18-69 years with a cervical HPV16 infection that either progressed to CIN3+ or cleared (not recorded which). The specimen was blood buffy coat.

The DNA read from the CDR3 is TGCGCCAGCAGCTTAGGCCTAGGGGGAAACACA. Protein: CASSLGLGGNT. The CDR3 in its entirety is CASSLGLGGNTIYF. The chain joins TRBV5-1 to TRBJ1-3; tentative D call: TRBD1 (6 bases). The read comes to an end 3 residues before the CDR3 does, leaving the germline J gene to fill in the end. CDR1 is SGHRS and CDR2 is YFSETQ in the germline V gene. The CDR3 is 14 residues long.